The source of this T cell receptor beta chain is a study of post-analysis software for immune sequencing data. Germline lookup yields CDR1 GTSNPN and CDR2 SVGIG (reference sequence). This CDR3 is 14 amino acids long. Between the trimmed V and J ends, which lost 3 bases and 1 base, there was a span of 12 bases. The library was made from cDNA and included unique molecular identifiers. TCRdb analysed the PCR reads with MiXCR anew, one entry per CDR3 protein. The sample carries 600,000 to 750,000 distinct CDR3 sequences, approximately 59% recorded once. Concerning this clonotype itself: The antigen is unknown.

General observations from the study: Relative to controls, patients had five TRBV segments at higher frequency, with TRBV5-6, TRBV5-1 and TRBV20-1 among these.

The receptor was derived from a girl aged 2 to 9 with multiple sclerosis. The chain joins TRBV30 to TRBJ1-2; D ambiguous. Sequenced: blood. The chain's CDR3 is CAWRAGTRNYGYTF. CDR3 coding DNA: TGTGCCTGGAGAGCCGGTACCCGTAACTATGGCTACACCTTC.